This T cell receptor beta chain stems from a study of breast tumors, draining lymph nodes, adjacent tissues. Study outcomes and limitations: Tumor repertoires ranked between lymph nodes and nontumor tissue in diversity, with V and J gene preferences.

Axillary draining lymph nodes of breast cancer patients supplied the node samples. TCRdb reanalysed the multiplex PCR reads using MiXCR and keeps one entry per CDR3 protein. The sample contains 85,000 to 130,000 distinct CDR3 sequences, around 30% of which appear only once. This clonotype was observed at least ten times. The target antigen is unknown. The receptor's source is a female donor with breast cancer. Some clones in this sample may be carry-over from other donors' samples. Sequencing was performed on axillary lymph node tissue.

Here the CDR3 reads CASREFGTGGGTGANVLTF. The CDR3 DNA follows: TGCGCCAGCAGGGAGTTTGGGACAGGGGGCGGAACCGGGGCCAACGTCCTGACTTTC. The gene calls are TRBV5-1 and TRBJ2-6, with 12 bases that match TRBD1. This CDR3 is 19 amino acids long. Trimming cost V 5 bases and J 4 bases; bases outside gene matches: 13. CDR1 and CDR2 from the germline V gene are SGHRS and YFSETQ.